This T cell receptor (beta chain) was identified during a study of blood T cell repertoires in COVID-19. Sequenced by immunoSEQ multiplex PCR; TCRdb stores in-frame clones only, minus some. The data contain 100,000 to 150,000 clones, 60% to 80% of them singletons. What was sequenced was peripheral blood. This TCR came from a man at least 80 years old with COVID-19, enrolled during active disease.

The CDR3 DNA reads as TGTGCCAGCAGTGACGGGGGGGAGCTCAATGAGCAGTTCTTC. Translated: CASSDGGELNEQFF. The chain uses TRBV6-4 and TRBJ2-1; 7 nucleotides agree with TRBD2. After removal of 2 bases from V and 6 bases from J, the junction contained 4 bases not matched to a gene. The CDR3 consists of 14 residues. The germline V gene has CDR1 MRHNA and CDR2 SNTAGT.